The 5 T cell receptor beta chains below all came from one sample that was sequenced in a study of T-cell memory formation after mild COVID-19 (dated by TCRdb to the early 2020s). The library came from 5' RACE. Sequencing used an Illumina NovaSeq 6000. Using fastp trimming at Q25 and MiXCR clonotype assembly, TCRdb reanalyzed the public sequencing data and kept in-frame beta chains. Rows with a matching CDR3 protein are joined into one entry that keeps the most common DNA and genes. Here the sample has about 45,000 distinct CDR3 sequences; 7.3% occur a single time. The ten most abundant clones make up approximately 1.3% of the sample. Specimen: PBMCs or a T cell subset sorted from them (not recorded which). The receptor source for this set is a man between 18 and 35 years old who had mild COVID-19 (a few samples of this study predate the infection). The sample titles of this study are shuffled in the database, so cell type and time point are left out; the donor was told from shared clones.

This chain joins TRBV5-1 and TRBJ2-2; 9 nucleotides line up with TRBD2. Looked up from germline, CDR1 is SGHRS and CDR2 is YFSETQ. The CDR3 runs 15 residues. V lost 3 bases, J lost 4 bases, and 4 bases stayed unmatched. CDR3 coding DNA: TGCGCCAGCAGCTACAAGACTAGCGGCACCGGGGAGCTGTTTTTT. Protein: CASSYKTSGTGELFF.

A few counts support this clonotype. J is TRBJ1-2 and V is TRBV4-3, with D possibly matching TRBD1 (5 bases). Trimming shortened V by 0 bases and J by 5 bases, and 16 bases separated the two germline ends. This CDR3 comprises 16 residues. Germline-derived CDR1 and CDR2 are LGHNA and YSLEER. CDR3 nucleotides: TGCGCCAGCAGCCAAGAGTGGGGGGGAGGATATTATGGCTACACCTTC. Amino acids: CASSQEWGGGYYGYTF.

This clonotype was detected many times. This sequence joins TRBV6-1 and TRBJ2-3; 7 positions agree with TRBD2. Germline V gene data show CDR1 as MNHNS and CDR2 as SASEGT. The V gene end was trimmed by 11 bases and the J gene end by 8 bases; junction bases not matched to a gene: 4. The CDR3 is 10 residues long. For the CDR3, the DNA is TGTGCCGCGGGGGACCTTACGCAGTATTTT. Protein: CAAGDLTQYF.

This clonotype was observed a handful of times. The rearrangement links TRBV3-1 to TRBJ1-5; unclear D gene. Germline values: CDR1 LGHDT, CDR2 YNNKEL (reference sequence). This CDR3 contains 14 residues. V was pared by 1 base and J by 5 bases, with 9 bases between. The CDR3 region has the DNA TGTGCCAGCAGCCAAGGGGGAGGGCATCAGCCCCAGCATTTT. Protein sequence: CASSQGGGHQPQHF.

This clonotype has at least ten counts. The CDR3 region has the DNA TGTGCCAGCAAGGACAGGGTTGATCAGCCCCAGCATTTT. Translated: CASKDRVDQPQHF. The chain carries TRBV6-5 and TRBJ1-5; TRBD1 aligns across 8 bases. The germline V gene has CDR1 MNHEY and CDR2 SVGAGI. CDR3 length: 13 residues. V lost 7 bases, J lost 5 bases, and 4 bases stayed unmatched.